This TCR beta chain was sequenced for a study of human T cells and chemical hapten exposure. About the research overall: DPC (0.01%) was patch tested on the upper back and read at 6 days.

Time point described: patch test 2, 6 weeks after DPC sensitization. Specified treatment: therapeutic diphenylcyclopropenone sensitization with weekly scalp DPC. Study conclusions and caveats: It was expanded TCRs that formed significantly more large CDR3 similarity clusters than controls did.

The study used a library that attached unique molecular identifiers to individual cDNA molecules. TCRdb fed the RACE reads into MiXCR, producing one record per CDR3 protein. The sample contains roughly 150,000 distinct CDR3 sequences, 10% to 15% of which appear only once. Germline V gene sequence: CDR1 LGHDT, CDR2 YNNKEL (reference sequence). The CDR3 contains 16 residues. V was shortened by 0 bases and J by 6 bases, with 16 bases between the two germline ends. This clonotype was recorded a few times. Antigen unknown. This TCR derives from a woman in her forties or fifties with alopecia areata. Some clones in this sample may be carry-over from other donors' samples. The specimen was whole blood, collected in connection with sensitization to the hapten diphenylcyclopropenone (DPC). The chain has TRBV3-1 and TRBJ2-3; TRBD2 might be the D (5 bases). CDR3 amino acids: CASSQDQVGGSDTQYF. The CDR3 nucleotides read TGTGCCAGCAGCCAAGATCAGGTGGGCGGGTCGGATACGCAGTATTTT.